This TCR beta chain was found in a study of OX40 agonist ivuxolimab in advanced cancers. A note on this clone: Its antigen is still unknown. Other DNA sequences from this sample encode an identical CDR3 as well.

The study's findings and limits: Low normalized T-cell clonal expansion was additionally recorded for some nonresponders. Dosing at 0.1 to 3.0 mg/kg was accompanied by clonal expansion of CD4+ and CD8+ blood T cells by week 6.

Between the trimmed V and J ends, which lost 6 bases and 2 bases, there was a span of 13 bases. The CDR3 totals 14 residues. The germline V gene encodes CDR1 SNHLY and CDR2 FYNNEI. The assay was immunoSEQ multiplex PCR, and TCRdb's table has in-frame clones only and misses some. The profile shows about 40,000 clones, roughly 85% of them singletons. This chain links TRBV2 with TRBJ1-1, with no clear D. The clonotype was recovered from an adult with an advanced solid tumor such as melanoma, head and neck, liver or kidney cancer. The sample in question was CD4+ or CD8+ T cells sorted from blood, obtained in a trial of the OX40 agonist ivuxolimab. CDR3 in amino acids: CASRSALLNTEAFF. The CDR3, as DNA: TGTGCCAGCAGGTCGGCCCTACTAAACACTGAAGCTTTCTTT.